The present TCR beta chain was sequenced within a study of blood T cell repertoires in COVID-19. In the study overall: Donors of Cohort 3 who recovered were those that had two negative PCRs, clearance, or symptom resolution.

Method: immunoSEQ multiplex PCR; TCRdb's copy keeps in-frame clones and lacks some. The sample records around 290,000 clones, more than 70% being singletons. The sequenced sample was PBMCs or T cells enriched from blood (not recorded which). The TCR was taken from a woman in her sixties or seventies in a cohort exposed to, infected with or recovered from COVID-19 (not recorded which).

This CDR3 is CASSQGPTGGGKPQHF. The CDR3 DNA reads as TGCGCCAGCAGCCAAGGCCCAACAGGGGGTGGGAAGCCCCAGCATTTT. The chain employs TRBV4-1 and TRBJ1-5, with 8 bases lining up with TRBD1. Looked up from germline, CDR1 is MGHRA and CDR2 is YSYEKL. There are 16 residues in the CDR3. The ends lost 1 base at V and 8 bases at J; junction bases unmatched: 10.